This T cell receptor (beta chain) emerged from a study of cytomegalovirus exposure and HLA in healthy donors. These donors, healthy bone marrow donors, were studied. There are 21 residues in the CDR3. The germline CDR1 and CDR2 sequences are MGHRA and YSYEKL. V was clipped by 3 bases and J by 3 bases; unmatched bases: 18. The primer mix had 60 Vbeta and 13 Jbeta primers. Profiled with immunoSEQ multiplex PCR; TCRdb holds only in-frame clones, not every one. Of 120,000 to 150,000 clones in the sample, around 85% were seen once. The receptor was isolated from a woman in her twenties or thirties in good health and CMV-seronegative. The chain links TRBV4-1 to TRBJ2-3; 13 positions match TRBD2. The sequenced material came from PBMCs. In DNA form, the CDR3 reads TGCGCCAGCAGCCATAAATCCAGCGTCGGACTAGCGGGAGTATGGACAGATACGCAGTATTTT. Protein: CASSHKSSVGLAGVWTDTQYF.